The 30 T cell receptor beta chains below were found in one sample sequenced in a study of graft-versus-host responses after intestinal transplantation. Repertoires were generated with immunoSEQ multiplex PCR, while TCRdb's copy carries only in-frame clones and drops some. Found here are more than 65,000 clones, about 80% of them singletons; the top ten hold 0.35% to 0.5%. Antigens of these TCRs are unknown. Specimen: unstimulated CD4+ T cells sorted from spleen or lymph node cells, collected before transplant. These receptors were collected from a human donor who was the organ donor for an intestinal transplant.

This clone appeared a single time. The chain is built from TRBV5-1 and TRBJ2-1; 12 bases fit TRBD2. The ends lost 2 bases at V and 7 bases at J; junction bases unmatched: 4. CDR1 and CDR2 from the germline V gene are SGHRS and YFSETQ. This CDR3 is 15 amino acids long. The CDR3 region has the DNA TGCGCCAGCAGCTTTCTAGCGGGGGGGCCGAATGAGCAGTTCTTC. Its translation: CASSFLAGGPNEQFF.

This chain links TRBV7-8 with TRBJ2-5; D ambiguous. The germline V gene encodes CDR1 SGHVS and CDR2 FQNEAQ. The V gene lost 4 bases and the J gene lost 5 bases, with 5 bases spanning the gap. The CDR3 runs to 11 residues. CDR3 bases: TGTGCCAGCAGCTCCGGGGAGACCCAGTACTTC. Translation gives CASSSGETQYF.

The rearrangement links TRBV5-1 to TRBJ1-6, with D tentatively TRBD1 (6 bases). V lost 0 bases and J lost 8, with 12 bases in between. This CDR3 comprises 15 residues. Per germline, CDR1 SGHRS and CDR2 YFSETQ. CDR3 amino acids: CASSLEGGKHSPLHF. The CDR3 DNA reads TGCGCCAGCAGCTTGGAGGGGGGGAAACATTCACCCCTCCACTTT.

This sequence joins TRBV2 and TRBJ1-5; no clear D. The CDR3 is 15 residues long. Per germline, CDR1 SNHLY and CDR2 FYNNEI. Trimming removed 6 bases from V and 0 bases from J, with 12 bases in between. The CDR3 DNA follows: TGTGCCAGCAGCTACAGCCTTGATAGCAATCAGCCCCAGCATTTT. Protein product: CASSYSLDSNQPQHF.

CDR3 nucleotides: TGTGCCAGCAGCCGCGAGGGAAGAAGGACAGCTAACTATGGCTACACCTTC. This gives the protein CASSREGRRTANYGYTF. The V and J genes are TRBV27 and TRBJ1-2; TRBD1 might be the D (6 bases). V was pared by 6 bases and J by 0 bases, with 20 bases between. Germline-derived CDR1 and CDR2 are MNHEY and SMNVEV (reference sequence). The CDR3 spans 17 residues.

This clone has more than one count but fewer than ten. The chain combines TRBV5-1 with TRBJ2-6, with D perhaps matching TRBD1 (5 bases). Germline-derived CDR1 and CDR2 are SGHRS and YFSETQ. V was trimmed by 0 bases and J by 2 bases, leaving 9 bases between them. This CDR3 is 16 amino acids long. Here the CDR3 reads CASSLGQGAGANVLTF. The CDR3 DNA reads as TGCGCCAGCAGCTTGGGCCAGGGTGCTGGGGCCAACGTCCTGACTTTC.

There are a few counts of this clone. The genes are TRBV2 and TRBJ2-2; 8 bases align to TRBD1. J lost 3 bases, V lost 8 bases, and 5 bases had no gene match. The CDR3 is 14 residues long. Germline V gives CDR1 SNHLY, CDR2 FYNNEI. The CDR3 loop reads CASGNRGDTGELFF. CDR3 bases: TGTGCCAGCGGGAACAGGGGGGACACCGGGGAGCTGTTTTTT. Supplemented by reference TRBV2 and TRBJ2-2, the full variable domain reads EPEVTQTPSHQVTQMGQEVILRCVPISNHLYFYWYRQILGQKVEFLVSFYNNEISEKSEIFDDQFSVERPDGSNFTLKIRSTKLEDSAMYFCASGNRGDTGELFFGEGSRLTVL.

The chain employs TRBV2 and TRBJ2-3, with 9 bases that match TRBD1. CDR1 and CDR2 from the germline V gene are SNHLY and FYNNEI. This CDR3 region has 14 residues. Trimming cost V 4 bases and J 3 bases; bases outside gene matches: 2. CDR3 DNA: TGTGCCAGCAGTGGGACAGGGGAGACAGATACGCAGTATTTT. It specifies CASSGTGETDTQYF.

The chain is built from TRBV5-1 and TRBJ2-7, with TRBD2 matching over 7 bases. J gave up 2 bases and V 9 bases, and 11 bases lay outside the gene matches. CDR1 and CDR2 from the germline V gene are SGHRS and YFSETQ. The CDR3 spans 14 residues. The CDR3 protein is CAKNRGLVPYEQYV. The CDR3 DNA follows: TGCGCCAAAAACAGAGGACTAGTTCCCTACGAGCAGTACGTC.

The V and J genes are TRBV27 and TRBJ2-3; a possible D gene is TRBD1 (5 bases). V was clipped by 2 bases and J by 2 bases, with 17 bases between them. The CDR3 extends over 17 amino acids. Germline CDR1 and CDR2: MNHEY and SMNVEV (reference sequence). The CDR3: CASSLRVTGGNTDTQYF. The CDR3 region has the DNA TGTGCCAGCAGTTTAAGGGTAACAGGCGGAAACACAGATACGCAGTATTTT.

The genes are TRBV4-3 and TRBJ2-3, with 9 nucleotides matching TRBD2. The J segment lost 4 bases and the V segment lost 0 bases, leaving 8 bases of the junction unmatched. Germline CDR1 LGHNA, CDR2 YSLEER. The CDR3 totals 17 residues. For the CDR3, the DNA is TGCGCCAGCAGCCAAGAGCCTCTAGCGGGGAAGTCAGATACGCAGTATTTT. This encodes CASSQEPLAGKSDTQYF.

This chain joins TRBV10-3 and TRBJ2-3, with TRBD2 matching over 8 bases. Germline CDR1 ENHRY, CDR2 SYGVKD. This CDR3 is 14 amino acids long. Trimming at V came to 6 bases and at J to 6 bases, leaving 8 bases not matched to a gene. The CDR3, as DNA: TGTGCCATCAGAGGGACTAGGGATTCGGATACGCAGTATTTT. Its protein is CAIRGTRDSDTQYF.

This chain uses TRBV5-6 with TRBJ2-5, with TRBD2 matching over 9 bases. The germline V gene has CDR1 SGHDT and CDR2 YYEEEE. This CDR3 contains 17 residues. Trimming at V came to 0 bases and at J to 5 bases, leaving 11 bases not matched to a gene. The CDR3 protein is CASSLAKGSGGMETQYF. DNA of the CDR3: TGTGCCAGCAGCTTGGCCAAGGGGAGCGGGGGGATGGAGACCCAGTACTTC.

This clone was recorded once. The chain combines TRBV30 with TRBJ2-3; 8 nucleotides agree with TRBD1. Trimming removed 3 bases from V and 4 bases from J; junction bases left unmatched: 9. The CDR3 consists of 15 residues. The germline V gene encodes CDR1 GTSNPN and CDR2 SVGIG (reference sequence). DNA for the CDR3: TGTGCCTGGAGGGAGAACAGGGGGTTCGCAGATACGCAGTATTTT. It encodes CAWRENRGFADTQYF.

The gene calls are TRBV4-2 and TRBJ2-1; TRBD2 agrees at 12 bases. V gave up 0 bases and J gave up 10 bases; unmatched junction bases: 7. The CDR3 loop spans 16 amino acids. CDR1 is LGHNA and CDR2 is YNFKEQ in the germline V gene. In nucleotides, the CDR3 is TGTGCCAGCAGCCAAGATGCAGGACTAGCGGGGAACGAGCAGTTCTTC. It specifies CASSQDAGLAGNEQFF.

The V gene is TRBV6-5, the J gene TRBJ1-2; the match to TRBD1 covers 9 bases. The germline V gene encodes CDR1 MNHEY and CDR2 SVGAGI. The CDR3 totals 14 residues. Unmatched junction bases numbered 8, after V lost 5 bases and J lost 7 bases. CDR3 sequence: CASSKPDRGGGYTF. For the CDR3, the DNA is TGTGCCAGCAGTAAACCAGACAGGGGGGGTGGCTACACCTTC.

The chain carries TRBV21-1 and TRBJ2-5; the listed D gene, TRBD1, was not tested against the DNA. TRBV21-1 is a known pseudogene. CDR3 size: 20 residues. The CDR3 is CASSKAPEDRGRTGAETQYF. Here the CDR3 DNA reads TGTGCCAGCAGCAAAGCACCCGAAGACAGGGGGCGCACGGGGGCAGAGACCCAGTACTTC.

The V and J genes are TRBV28 and TRBJ1-3; unclear D gene. CDR1 is MDHEN and CDR2 is SYDVKM in the germline V gene. This CDR3 has 16 residues. V was trimmed by 1 base and J by 0 bases, leaving 10 bases between them. CDR3 nucleotides: TGTGCCAGCAGTTTATTCCCGGGGAGCTCTGGAAACACCATATATTTT. Its translation: CASSLFPGSSGNTIYF. Combining the CDR3 with reference TRBV28 and TRBJ1-3 gives the whole variable domain DVKVTQSSRYLVKRTGEKVFLECVQDMDHENMFWYRQDPGLGLRLIYFSYDVKMKEKGDIPEGYSVSREKKERFSLILESASTNQTSMYLCASSLFPGSSGNTIYFGEGSWLTVV.

There are a few counts of this clone. The J gene is TRBJ2-6, the V gene TRBV19; maybe TRBD1 (6 bases). CDR1 LNHDA and CDR2 SQIVND come from the germline V gene (reference sequence). V was cut by 5 bases and J by 5 bases, with 16 bases left in between. The CDR3 consists of 16 residues. CDR3 in amino acids: CASSPNRVDWANVLTF. CDR3 DNA sequence: TGTGCCAGTAGTCCCAACAGGGTAGACTGGGCCAACGTCCTGACTTTC.

The chain joins TRBV29-1 to TRBJ2-4; D might be TRBD2 (5 bases). Per the germline V gene, CDR1 is SQVTM and CDR2 is ANQGSEA. CDR3 length equals 13 residues. Between the trimmed V and J ends, which lost 5 bases and 4 bases, there was a span of 12 bases. CDR3 coding DNA: TGCAGCGTTTCCGGGCTAGCTAAAAACATTCAGTACTTC. Residues: CSVSGLAKNIQYF.

V usage is TRBV28 and J usage is TRBJ2-1; D unresolved. The CDR3 runs 13 residues. V lost 2 bases to trimming and J lost 12 bases, with 14 bases between them. Germline V gene sequence: CDR1 MDHEN, CDR2 SYDVKM. Here the CDR3 DNA reads TGTGCCAGCAGTTTACCCCCCGGGTGGATGCAGTTCTTC. It is translated as CASSLPPGWMQFF.

The chain carries TRBV29-1 and TRBJ2-5; the match to TRBD2 covers 9 bases. The J segment lost 1 base and the V segment lost 4 bases, leaving 1 base of the junction unmatched. The length of the CDR3 is 13 residues. The germline CDR1 and CDR2 sequences are SQVTM and ANQGSEA. The CDR3 sequence is CSVVRGGQETQYF. The CDR3, as DNA: TGCAGCGTTGTGCGGGGGGGCCAAGAGACCCAGTACTTC.

The chain has TRBV19 and TRBJ2-5, with D unresolved. There are 13 residues in the CDR3. Germline V gene sequence: CDR1 LNHDA, CDR2 SQIVND (reference sequence). Deletions cut 4 bases from V and 2 bases from J, with 8 bases between. The CDR3 bases are TGTGCCAGTAGTACCTGGCAGCAAGAGACCCAGTACTTC. Protein product: CASSTWQQETQYF. Combining the CDR3 with reference TRBV19 and TRBJ2-5 gives the whole variable domain DGGITQSPKYLFRKEGQNVTLSCEQNLNHDAMYWYRQDPGQGLRLIYYSQIVNDFQKGDIAEGYSVSREKKESFPLTVTSAQKNPTAFYLCASSTWQQETQYFGPGTRLLVL.

This clone has just one count. The same CDR3 arises from other DNA sequences in this sample as well. The chain joins TRBV7-2 to TRBJ1-1, with D possibly matching TRBD1 (5 bases). This CDR3 has 15 amino acids. Germline V CDR1 and CDR2: SGHTA, FQGNSA. V was clipped by 2 bases and J by 2 bases, with 12 bases between them. The CDR3 sequence is CASSLRRGFNTEAFF. CDR3 DNA: TGTGCCAGCAGCTTACGCCGGGGGTTCAACACTGAAGCTTTCTTT. The complete variable domain, with remaining parts taken from reference TRBV7-2 and TRBJ1-1, reads GAGVSQSPSNKVTEKGKDVELRCDPISGHTALYWYRQSLGQGLEFLIYFQGNSAPDKSGLPSDRFSAERTGGSVSTLTIQRTQQEDSAVYLCASSLRRGFNTEAFFGQGTRLTVV.

The genes are TRBV5-4 and TRBJ1-2; possibly TRBD1 for D (5 bases). The germline CDR1 and CDR2 sequences are SGHNT and YYREEE (reference sequence). V lost 4 bases, J lost 9 bases, and 16 bases lay in between. This CDR3 is 13 amino acids long. This chain's CDR3 is CASSAQRRGSYTF. CDR3 nucleotides: TGTGCCAGCAGCGCGCAGCGCCGGGGGAGCTACACCTTC. Based on the CDR3 plus reference TRBV5-4 and TRBJ1-2, the full variable domain is ETGVTQSPTHLIKTRGQQVTLRCSSQSGHNTVSWYQQALGQGPQFIFQYYREEENGRGNFPPRFSGLQFPNYSSELNVNALELDDSALYLCASSAQRRGSYTFGSGTRLTVV.

V gene TRBV18 combines with J gene TRBJ2-7; D possibly corresponds to TRBD1 (6 bases). CDR3 size: 14 residues. Trimming left V 1 base short and J 3 bases short, with 10 bases between. Germline CDR1 KGHSH, CDR2 LQKENI. DNA of the CDR3: TGTGCCAGCTCACCACGCCACAGGGTCTACGAGCAGTACGTC. This sequence encodes CASSPRHRVYEQYV.

The rearrangement links TRBV6-5 to TRBJ2-5, with 10 bases matching TRBD2. V dropped 2 bases and J dropped 4; count of bases not matched to a gene: 7. The CDR3 extends over 16 amino acids. The germline gives CDR1 MNHEY, CDR2 SVGAGI. CDR3 nucleotide sequence: TGTGCCAGCAGTTACCGTTCTAGCGGGGGAGGAGAGACCCAGTACTTC. It encodes CASSYRSSGGGETQYF.

This chain links TRBV28 with TRBJ1-6; 8 bases fit TRBD1. The CDR3 totals 18 residues. V was pared by 6 bases and J by 0 bases, with 10 bases of the junction left unmatched. Germline V gives CDR1 MDHEN, CDR2 SYDVKM. CDR3 sequence reads: CASSPSLDRASYNSPLHF. As DNA, the CDR3 is TGTGCCAGCAGCCCTTCCCTGGACAGGGCCTCCTATAATTCACCCCTCCACTTT.

J is TRBJ2-3 and V is TRBV6-6; unclear D gene. Trimming took 5 bases from V and 1 from J, leaving 13 bases between them. This CDR3 has 15 residues. CDR1 MNHNY and CDR2 SVGAGI come from the germline V gene (reference sequence). CDR3 sequence (DNA): TGTGCCAGCAGTCCCCCATTAGCTCGCACAGATACGCAGTATTTT. Protein product: CASSPPLARTDTQYF.

This clone appeared a few times. The chain combines TRBV5-1 with TRBJ1-4; weak D call: TRBD1 (6 bases). V dropped 4 bases and J dropped 8 bases, with 15 bases sitting between them. This CDR3 has 14 residues. Germline CDR1 reads SGHRS; CDR2 reads YFSETQ. DNA of the CDR3: TGCGCCAGCAGCCACAGGGTCGGGGGGGAAAAACTGTTTTTT. It specifies CASSHRVGGEKLFF.